The 8 T cell receptor beta chains reported below all come from one sample, sequenced in a study of blood T cell repertoires in COVID-19. TCRdb's table, derived via immunoSEQ multiplex PCR, lists solely in-frame clones and lacks some. The sample records about 180,000 clones, roughly three quarters being singletons. Material: PBMCs or T cells enriched from blood (not recorded which). All receptors derive from a man aged 55 to 70 who had been exposed to COVID-19.

The rearrangement joins TRBV27 to TRBJ2-1; TRBD1 agrees at 7 bases. The germline V gene encodes CDR1 MNHEY and CDR2 SMNVEV (reference sequence). The CDR3 is made up of 14 amino acids. V shed 2 bases and J 7 bases; nucleotides not matched to a gene: 5. The CDR3 DNA sequence: TGTGCCAGCAGTTTAGGGGGACAGCAGAATGAGCAGTTCTTC. Translating it yields CASSLGGQQNEQFF.

CDR3 DNA: TGTGCCAGCACCCTAGTGAGACAGGGGGATCATGGCTACACCTTC. Translating it yields CASTLVRQGDHGYTF. The chain joins TRBV27 to TRBJ1-2; 9 bases match TRBD1. The trim removed 7 bases at V and 6 bases at J, leaving 12 bases unmatched. Germline V CDR1 and CDR2: MNHEY, SMNVEV (reference sequence). This CDR3 comprises 15 residues.

The chain uses TRBV29-1 and TRBJ2-1; 8 nucleotides line up with TRBD2. The ends lost 7 bases at V and 3 bases at J; junction bases unmatched: 8. The CDR3 covers 14 residues. Germline V gene sequence: CDR1 SQVTM, CDR2 ANQGSEA. The CDR3 loop is CSAGGLAGYNEQFF. CDR3 in DNA: TGCAGCGCCGGGGGGCTAGCGGGCTACAATGAGCAGTTCTTC.

The chain carries TRBV5-1 and TRBJ1-1, with D unclear. The V gene's germline CDR1 is SGHRS and CDR2 YFSETQ. V was shortened by 4 bases and J by 4 bases, with 17 bases between the two germline ends. The CDR3 sequence is 15 residues long. For the CDR3, the DNA is TGCGCCAGCAGCCCCTCAGGAGGATTGGGCACTGAAGCTTTCTTT. This sequence encodes CASSPSGGLGTEAFF.

A few counts support this clone. CDR3 DNA: TGTGCCAGCAGCTCCATACGTCGGGGACTGGGGGCCAACGTCCTGACTTTC. It encodes CASSSIRRGLGANVLTF. The chain joins TRBV11-2 to TRBJ2-6, with D possibly being TRBD2 (6 bases). Germline V gene lookup returns CDR1 SGHAT and CDR2 FQNNGV. V dropped 4 bases and J dropped 4 bases, with 17 bases sitting between them. This CDR3 has 17 amino acids.

CDR3 sequence: CASSSSDTQYF. CDR3 nucleotides: TGTGCCAGCAGTTCCTCCGATACGCAGTATTTT. This sequence joins TRBV2 and TRBJ2-3; no clear D gene. Germline CDR1 and CDR2: SNHLY and FYNNEI. Trimming removed 5 bases at V and 6 bases at J, with 6 bases between. This CDR3 has 11 amino acids.

The chain recombines TRBV2 with TRBJ1-4; tentative D call: TRBD1 (5 bases). CDR1 is SNHLY, CDR2 FYNNEI, per germline. The germline V and J ends were trimmed by 6 bases and 8 bases, with 16 bases remaining between them. CDR3 length: 14 amino acids. DNA of the CDR3: TGTGCCAGCAGATCAGGGATTAGCGGAGAAAAACTGTTTTTT. Residues: CASRSGISGEKLFF.

The gene calls are TRBV7-3 and TRBJ2-1, with a possible D match to TRBD1 (6 bases). The germline V and J ends were trimmed by 1 base and 10 bases, with 14 bases remaining between them. This CDR3 comprises 14 residues. The V gene's germline CDR1 is SGHTA and CDR2 FQGTGA. The CDR3 region is CASSLNLGGGEQFF. CDR3 coding DNA: TGTGCCAGCAGCTTAAATCTGGGTGGGGGCGAGCAGTTCTTC. Full variable domain (outside the CDR3, taken from reference TRBV7-3 and TRBJ2-1): GAGVSQTPSNKVTEKGKYVELRCDPISGHTALYWYRQSLGQGPEFLIYFQGTGAADDSGLPNDRFFAVRPEGSVSTLKIQRTERGDSAVYLCASSLNLGGGEQFFGPGTRLTVL.